Below, 17 T cell receptor beta chains from the same sample are listed, as sequenced in a study of blood T cells in healthy people across ages. Primed by a sample-barcoded 5' primer and a J-beta primer mix, a second PCR proceeded for roughly 7 to 11 cycles. TCRdb recomputed calls from the 5' RACE reads with MiXCR, one row per CDR3 protein. The table shows some 1,000,000 distinct CDR3 sequences, with roughly 24% occurring only once. This sample also appeared in a second study, on T cells of mothers and their children.

Sequencing was done on a sample of blood. All receptors come from a girl aged 2 to 9 in good health.

This clonotype was counted a few times. The CDR3 is CASSSQGADYGYTF. The CDR3 DNA reads as TGTGCCAGCAGCTCACAGGGGGCCGACTATGGCTACACCTTC. The chain links TRBV7-9 to TRBJ1-2; 9 bases map to TRBD1. CDR1 and CDR2 (germline): SEHNR, FQNEAQ (reference sequence). The ends lost 4 bases at V and 3 bases at J; junction bases unmatched: 3. The CDR3 runs to 14 residues. Complete variable domain (other parts from reference TRBV7-9 and TRBJ1-2): DTGVSQNPRHKITKRGQNVTFRCDPISEHNRLYWYRQTLGQGPEFLTYFQNEAQLEKSRLLSDRFSAERPKGSFSTLEIQRTEQGDSAMYLCASSSQGADYGYTFGSGTRLTVV.

The chain recombines TRBV4-2 with TRBJ1-1; tentative D call: TRBD1 (5 bases). CDR3 length equals 14 residues. CDR1 is LGHNA, CDR2 YNFKEQ, per germline. The V gene lost 0 bases and the J gene lost 10 bases, with 15 bases spanning the gap. The CDR3, as DNA: TGTGCCAGCAGCCAAGATTATCGGCAGGGCCGAGCTTTCTTT. Translating it yields CASSQDYRQGRAFF.

This clonotype showed up just a few times. CDR3 sequence (DNA): TGTGCCAGCAGTGGTACCATGTACAGGGCTGGGGAGCAGTACTTC. It is translated as CASSGTMYRAGEQYF. This chain connects TRBV28 to TRBJ2-7, with D perhaps matching TRBD1 (6 bases). CDR3 length: 15 residues. V lost 5 bases and J lost 7, with 21 bases in between. Germline V lookup: CDR1 MDHEN, CDR2 SYDVKM.

The gene calls are TRBV19 and TRBJ2-5, with D unclear. CDR3 size: 13 residues. Germline values: CDR1 LNHDA, CDR2 SQIVND (reference sequence). Trimming stripped 1 base from V and 3 bases from J, with 6 bases between. As DNA, the CDR3 is TGTGCCAGTAGTATAGTGCCTAAAGAGACCCAGTACTTC. It translates to CASSIVPKETQYF. The complete variable domain, with remaining parts taken from reference TRBV19 and TRBJ2-5, reads DGGITQSPKYLFRKEGQNVTLSCEQNLNHDAMYWYRQDPGQGLRLIYYSQIVNDFQKGDIAEGYSVSREKKESFPLTVTSAQKNPTAFYLCASSIVPKETQYFGPGTRLLVL.

The chain links TRBV7-9 to TRBJ2-1; 9 positions match TRBD2. Germline assignment: CDR1 SEHNR and CDR2 FQNEAQ (reference sequence). The CDR3 length is 14 residues. J gave up 3 bases and V 10 bases, and 7 bases lay outside the gene matches. The CDR3: CANSKRGDYNEQFF. The CDR3 DNA reads as TGTGCCAACAGTAAGCGGGGGGACTACAATGAGCAGTTCTTC.

A word on this clonotype: Compared with germline, one end of the junction differs, possibly owing to a read error. The chain combines TRBV18 with TRBJ1-1, with D tentatively TRBD1 (5 bases). Germline-derived CDR1 and CDR2 are KGHSH and LQKENI. This CDR3 contains 12 residues. As DNA, the CDR3 is TGTGCCAGCTCACTTGTGGACACTGAAGCTTCCTTT. It translates to CASSLVDTEASF.

This chain links TRBV20-1 with TRBJ2-3, with a tentative D call TRBD2 (5 bases). There are 14 residues in the CDR3. The V gene's germline CDR1 is DFQATT and CDR2 SNEGSKA (reference sequence). Trimming removed 5 bases from V and 7 bases from J, with 19 bases in between. The CDR3 is CSARGLALGYTQYF. CDR3 nucleotides: TGCAGTGCTCGCGGACTGGCCCTCGGTTATACGCAGTATTTT.

The chain couples TRBV5-1 to TRBJ1-2; TRBD1 matches at 7 bases. Germline V gene lookup returns CDR1 SGHRS and CDR2 YFSETQ. V dropped 4 bases and J dropped 4; count of bases not matched to a gene: 10. There are 15 residues in the CDR3. The CDR3 here is CASSDPGTDVYGYTF. For the CDR3, the DNA is TGCGCCAGCAGCGACCCCGGGACAGACGTCTATGGCTACACCTTC.

This chain connects TRBV2 to TRBJ2-5, with 8 positions matching TRBD1. This CDR3 spans 14 amino acids. The germline gives CDR1 SNHLY, CDR2 FYNNEI. V lost 7 bases, J lost 0 bases, and 4 bases stayed unmatched. For the CDR3, the DNA is TGTGCCAGCAAAGACAGGGGTCACCAAGAGACCCAGTACTTC. Residues: CASKDRGHQETQYF.

The chain employs TRBV13 and TRBJ2-5; possibly TRBD2 for D (6 bases). The J call is in doubt because the DNA end fits TRBJ2-1 better. Germline assignment: CDR1 PRHDT and CDR2 FYEKMQ (reference sequence). This CDR3 is 16 amino acids long. The DNA for the CDR3 is TGTGCCAGCAGCTCACCTGCGACGGGGACTGTCGTTGAGCAGTTCTTC. This gives the protein CASSSPATGTVVEQFF.

V gene TRBV6-6 combines with J gene TRBJ2-1; the match to TRBD2 covers 12 bases. This CDR3 comprises 15 residues. Germline lookup yields CDR1 MNHNY and CDR2 SVGAGI (reference sequence). V lost 6 bases to trimming and J lost 9 bases; unmatched junction nucleotides: 9. The CDR3 DNA sequence: TGTGCCAGCAGCGATGCTAGCGGGAGGGCGGGTGAGCAGTTCTTC. Protein product: CASSDASGRAGEQFF.

This chain links TRBV6-5 with TRBJ1-6; the D is unclear. The CDR3 totals 18 residues. Germline values: CDR1 MNHEY, CDR2 SVGAGI. Trimming removed 3 bases from V and 0 bases from J, with 15 bases in between. The CDR3 protein is CASSYRTNRFSYNSPLHF. Written as DNA, the CDR3 is TGTGCCAGCAGTTATCGTACCAATAGGTTCTCCTATAATTCACCCCTCCACTTT.

The sample holds a few counts of this clonotype. This chain connects TRBV7-6 to TRBJ2-5; D not certain. The J call may not be correct, given that the DNA end is closer to TRBJ2-7. The CDR3 runs to 14 residues. From germline, CDR1 is SGHVS and CDR2 FNYEAQ. CDR3 coding DNA: TGTGCCAGCAGCTCGCTAGTTACGCCAGCCGAGCAGTACTTC. Amino acid sequence: CASSSLVTPAEQYF.

This clonotype came up many times. The CDR3 loop reads CSVGGSSYNEQFF. CDR3 coding DNA: TGCAGTGTCGGCGGGAGCTCCTACAATGAGCAGTTCTTC. The chain employs TRBV29-1 and TRBJ2-1, with 7 bases that match TRBD2. The CDR3 has 13 amino acids. The germline CDR1 and CDR2 sequences are SQVTM and ANQGSEA.

The chain combines TRBV27 with TRBJ2-1, with TRBD2 matching 9 bases. This CDR3 spans 18 amino acids. CDR1 MNHEY and CDR2 SMNVEV come from the germline V gene (reference sequence). With 3 bases clipped from V and 5 bases from J, the junction kept 14 bases outside the gene matches. This CDR3 reads CASSFEGRGRAPDNEQFF. For the CDR3, the DNA is TGTGCCAGCAGTTTCGAGGGTCGCGGGAGGGCCCCCGACAATGAGCAGTTCTTC.

This rearrangement joins TRBV20-1 to TRBJ2-1; D is uncertain. CDR1 is DFQATT and CDR2 is SNEGSKA in the germline V gene (reference sequence). CDR3 size: 15 residues. V was cut by 5 bases and J by 4 bases, with 18 bases left in between. This chain's CDR3 is CSASAEPYGYNEQFF. The CDR3 DNA is TGCAGTGCTTCCGCTGAGCCCTATGGGTACAATGAGCAGTTCTTC.

V usage is TRBV4-3 and J usage is TRBJ2-3; TRBD2 agrees at 7 bases. Per germline, CDR1 LGHNA and CDR2 YSLEER. The CDR3 loop spans 13 amino acids. With 6 bases clipped from V and 8 bases from J, the junction kept 8 bases outside the gene matches. The CDR3 loop is CASRGAGDFTQYF. The CDR3 region has the DNA TGCGCCAGCAGAGGCGCGGGGGATTTTACGCAGTATTTT.